This T cell receptor (beta chain) originates from a study of blood T cell repertoires in COVID-19. The overall study: From T cells, B-cell-depleted T cells, or PBMCs came the material, which was cDNA or gDNA.

Germline CDR1 reads MDHEN; CDR2 reads SYDVKM. There are 17 residues in the CDR3. Trimming removed 7 bases at V and 0 bases at J, with 16 bases between. Repertoires were generated with immunoSEQ multiplex PCR, while TCRdb's copy carries only in-frame clones and drops some. This table holds some 120,000 clones, just under 80% found once. V gene TRBV28 combines with J gene TRBJ1-6; a weak D match, TRBD1 (5 bases). The sequence derives from a human donor in a cohort sampled during active COVID-19. Sequencing used peripheral blood. The CDR3 nucleotides read TGTGCCAGCATCACGGGGGGGTCGAGCTCCTATAATTCACCCCTCCACTTT. Protein product: CASITGGSSSYNSPLHF.